The present entry profiles one TCR beta chain with its context. Antigen: not known. The data derive from a study of monozygotic twins with cystic fibrosis. Across the study: Library input was 2.5 to 3.5 micrograms of fragmented DNA, with approximately 14 PCR cycles. Overall study findings and caveats: Monozygotic CF twin pairs shared significantly more nucleotide-identical clonotypes than unrelated CF individuals did. V usage most resembled the co-twin in 13 of 16 pairs.

TCRdb's table, derived via immunoSEQ multiplex PCR, lists solely in-frame clones and lacks some. The sample lists 12,000 to 15,000 clones, about 88% occurring once. After removal of 4 bases from V and 13 bases from J, the junction contained 14 bases not matched to a gene. The CDR3 sequence is 17 residues long. In germline, CDR1 is MNHNS, CDR2 SASEGT. The source of this sequence is a boy aged 10-17 years with cystic fibrosis. V gene TRBV6-1 combines with J gene TRBJ2-1; TRBD2 matches at 15 bases. The sample taken for sequencing was blood. The DNA of the CDR3 is TGTGCCAGCAGTGTTTCCGGGACTAGCGGGGGGTATCTGAACCAGTTCTTC. Translating it yields CASSVSGTSGGYLNQFF.